This record covers a single TCR beta chain. The data are from a study of blood T cell repertoires in COVID-19. On the study more broadly: Both acute and convalescent COVID-19 samples were obtained from the United States, Italy and Spain. Nucleic acid was either cDNA or gDNA, and it came from T cells, B-cell-depleted T cells, or PBMCs.

Methods used by the authors: Amplification of reference gene primers was used by the study to estimate nucleated cell counts. The data were produced by immunoSEQ multiplex PCR, yet TCRdb's version contains in-frame clones alone and is incomplete. That table supplies the V and J calls and clone size; D and trimming were determined from the DNA. The table has about 210,000 clones, about 91% seen once; the top ten hold approximately 1.2%. Germline-derived CDR1 and CDR2 are KGHSH and LQKENI. The CDR3 has 16 amino acids. V gave up 3 bases and J gave up 0 bases, with 12 bases separating them. The V call is TRBV18, the J call TRBJ1-3; D is unresolved. Material: peripheral blood. The source of this sequence is a man aged 25-45 years with acute or convalescent COVID-19. The CDR3 bases are TGTGCCAGCTCACCGATGGGCGTTCACTCTGGAAACACCATATATTTT. Its translation: CASSPMGVHSGNTIYF.